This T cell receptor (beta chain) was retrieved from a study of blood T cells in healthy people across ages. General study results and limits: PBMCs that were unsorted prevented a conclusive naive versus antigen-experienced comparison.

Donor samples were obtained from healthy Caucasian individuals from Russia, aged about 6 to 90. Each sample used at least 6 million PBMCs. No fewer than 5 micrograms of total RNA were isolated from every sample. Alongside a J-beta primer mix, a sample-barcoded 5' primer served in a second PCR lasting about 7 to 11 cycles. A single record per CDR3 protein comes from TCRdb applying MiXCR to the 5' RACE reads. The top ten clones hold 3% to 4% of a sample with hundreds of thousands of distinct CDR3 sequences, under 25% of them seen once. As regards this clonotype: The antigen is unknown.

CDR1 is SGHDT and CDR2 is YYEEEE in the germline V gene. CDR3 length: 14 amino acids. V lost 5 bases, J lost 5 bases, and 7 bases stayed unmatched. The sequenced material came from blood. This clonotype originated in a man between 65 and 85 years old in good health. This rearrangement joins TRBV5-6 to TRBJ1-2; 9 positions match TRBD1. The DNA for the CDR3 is TGTGCCAGCAGTCACAGGGGGCATGGGTATGGCTACACCTTC. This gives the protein CASSHRGHGYGYTF.